This section outlines one T cell receptor (beta chain) sequence together with its context. This specimen comes from a study of blood T cell repertoires in COVID-19. About the research overall: Material from acute and convalescent COVID-19 was sourced from the United States, Italy and Spain. Nucleic acid was either cDNA or gDNA, and it came from T cells, B-cell-depleted T cells, or PBMCs.

The CDR3 has 14 amino acids. V shed 5 bases and J 8 bases; nucleotides not matched to a gene: 11. Germline CDR1 and CDR2: SEHNR and FQNEAQ (reference sequence). Original methodology: Amplification with reference gene primers provided the estimates of nucleated cell counts. Sequencing was performed with immunoSEQ multiplex PCR; in TCRdb, only in-frame clones are kept and a portion is missing. D and trimming come from the DNA, and the V and J calls and clone size come from that table. The table has about 48,000 clones, 75% to 85% seen once. The sequence was collected from a man aged 40-55 years with acute or convalescent COVID-19. The chain has TRBV7-9 and TRBJ1-2; 7 nucleotides line up with TRBD1. Material: peripheral blood. CDR3 loop: CASSNSAGGLGYTF. The CDR3 bases are TGTGCCAGCAGCAACAGCGCAGGGGGGTTAGGCTACACCTTC.